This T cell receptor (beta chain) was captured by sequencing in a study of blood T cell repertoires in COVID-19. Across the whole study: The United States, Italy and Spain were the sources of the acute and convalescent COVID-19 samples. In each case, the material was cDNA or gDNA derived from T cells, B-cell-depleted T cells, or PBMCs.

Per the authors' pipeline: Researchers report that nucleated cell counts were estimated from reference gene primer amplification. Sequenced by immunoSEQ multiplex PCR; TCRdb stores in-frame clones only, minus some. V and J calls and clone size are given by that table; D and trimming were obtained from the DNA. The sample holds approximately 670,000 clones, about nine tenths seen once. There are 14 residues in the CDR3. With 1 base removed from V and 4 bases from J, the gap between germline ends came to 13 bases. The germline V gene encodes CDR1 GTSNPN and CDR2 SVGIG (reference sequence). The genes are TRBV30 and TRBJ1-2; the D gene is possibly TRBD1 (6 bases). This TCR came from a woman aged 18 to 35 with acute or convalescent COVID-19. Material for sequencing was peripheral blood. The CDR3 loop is CAWSGGGAGYGYTF. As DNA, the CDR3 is TGTGCCTGGAGTGGAGGGGGGGCTGGCTATGGCTACACCTTC.